This is a list of T cell receptor beta chains from one sample in a study of T cell responses to AZD1222 COVID-19 vaccine. The protocol was immunoSEQ multiplex PCR, while the TCRdb copy is restricted to in-frame clones and leaves out a portion. The sample gives 150,000 to 200,000 clones, roughly 88% of which show up once; 11% is in the top ten. Material: peripheral blood, obtained 28 days after the second AZD1222 dose. These receptors all stem from an adult who received the AZD1222 COVID-19 vaccine. The CDR3 runs from the conserved cysteine through the conserved F or W. The D gene is left open where the match is weak. Not every row has a clone size; where given, it reads once, few, many or a size class.

abundance: .
v_gene: TRBV20-1
j_gene: TRBJ2-4
d_gene: .
len: 11
CDR3nt: TGCAGTGCCCCTGCCGGCAGGGGACAATACTTC
CDR3aa: CSAPAGRGQYF

abundance: .
v_gene: TRBV11-2
j_gene: TRBJ1-1
d_gene: .
len: 15
CDR3nt: TGTGCCAGCACCCTCCATGGGGGCGTAGGCACTGAAGCTTTCTTT
CDR3aa: CASTLHGGVGTEAFF

abundance: once
v_gene: TRBV5-4
j_gene: TRBJ2-1
d_gene: .
len: 13
CDR3nt: TGTGCCAGCAGCTTGGCCGGGGCCCAACGAAGGTTCTTC
CDR3aa: CASSLAGAQRRFF

abundance: .
v_gene: TRBV3-1/TRBV3-2
j_gene: TRBJ2-5
d_gene: TRBD2
len: 15
CDR3nt: TGTGCCAGCAGCCCCAAAGCGGGACTAACGGAGACCCAGTACTTC
CDR3aa: CASSPKAGLTETQYF

abundance: .
v_gene: TRBV7-9
j_gene: TRBJ1-6
d_gene: TRBD1
len: 15
CDR3nt: TGTGCCAGCAGCTTAGCAAGACAGGGGGATTCACCCCTCCACTTT
CDR3aa: CASSLARQGDSPLHF

abundance: many
v_gene: TRBV30
j_gene: TRBJ1-1
d_gene: .
len: 14
CDR3nt: TGTGCCTGGAGTGTATCCGATACGGGGACTGAAGCTTTCTTT
CDR3aa: CAWSVSDTGTEAFF

abundance: .
v_gene: TRBV7-9
j_gene: TRBJ2-3
d_gene: .
len: 15
CDR3nt: TGTGCCAGCAGCTTAGCCGGGGTTAGCACAGATACGCAGTATTTT
CDR3aa: CASSLAGVSTDTQYF

abundance: once
v_gene: TRBV7-9
j_gene: TRBJ2-5
d_gene: .
len: 11
CDR3nt: TGTGCCAGCAGCCCCCGGGACACCCAGTACTTC
CDR3aa: CASSPRDTQYF

abundance: once
v_gene: TRBV19
j_gene: TRBJ1-5
d_gene: .
len: 13
CDR3nt: TGTGCCAGTAGACTCAGGGGTAATCAGCCCCAGCATTTT
CDR3aa: CASRLRGNQPQHF

abundance: .
v_gene: TRBV5-1
j_gene: TRBJ2-3
d_gene: .
len: 13
CDR3nt: TGCGCCAGCAGCCGGGACAACACAGATACGCAGTATTTT
CDR3aa: CASSRDNTDTQYF

abundance: .
v_gene: TRBV2
j_gene: TRBJ1-3
d_gene: TRBD1
len: 14
CDR3nt: TGTGCCAGCAGTGCGGGACAGGGTTTCAACACCATATATTTT
CDR3aa: CASSAGQGFNTIYF

abundance: once
v_gene: TRBV9
j_gene: TRBJ2-7
d_gene: .
len: 15
CDR3nt: TGTGCCAGCAGCGTAGGGGGCTCGAGCTTCCACGAGCAGTACTTC
CDR3aa: CASSVGGSSFHEQYF

abundance: .
v_gene: TRBV19
j_gene: TRBJ2-5
d_gene: .
len: 11
CDR3nt: TGTGCCAGTAGTGCCCAAGAGACCCAGTACTTC
CDR3aa: CASSAQETQYF

abundance: .
v_gene: TRBV12-5
j_gene: TRBJ2-3
d_gene: TRBD2
len: 16
CDR3nt: TGTGCTAGTGGTTTGGGGCTAGCGGGGGGCACAGATACGCAGTATTTT
CDR3aa: CASGLGLAGGTDTQYF

abundance: many
v_gene: TRBV30
j_gene: TRBJ1-1
d_gene: TRBD1
len: 15
CDR3nt: TGTGCCTGGAACCCCCGGGACAGGGGCTACACTGAAGCTTTCTTT
CDR3aa: CAWNPRDRGYTEAFF

abundance: .
v_gene: TRBV15
j_gene: TRBJ2-3
d_gene: .
len: 15
CDR3nt: TGTGCCACCAGCAGAGTGCGGCAGGGTACAGATACGCAGTATTTT
CDR3aa: CATSRVRQGTDTQYF

abundance: .
v_gene: TRBV19
j_gene: TRBJ1-1
d_gene: .
len: 14
CDR3nt: TGTGCCAGTAGTATAGAAGCAGGGGTGACTGAAGCTTTCTTT
CDR3aa: CASSIEAGVTEAFF

abundance: .
v_gene: TRBV10-3
j_gene: TRBJ2-3
d_gene: .
len: 15
CDR3nt: TGTGCCATCAGCGAGGACGGTTCTAGCACAGATACGCAGTATTTT
CDR3aa: CAISEDGSSTDTQYF

abundance: .
v_gene: TRBV15
j_gene: TRBJ1-5
d_gene: .
len: 14
CDR3nt: TGTGCCACCGAAAGAAGCAGGGGCAATCAGCCCCAGCATTTT
CDR3aa: CATERSRGNQPQHF

abundance: .
v_gene: TRBV5-4
j_gene: TRBJ1-2
d_gene: TRBD1
len: 16
CDR3nt: TGTGCCAGCAGCTTGGGACAGGGACGAACTAACTATGGCTACACCTTC
CDR3aa: CASSLGQGRTNYGYTF

abundance: .
v_gene: TRBV9
j_gene: TRBJ1-3
d_gene: .
len: 13
CDR3nt: TGTGCCAGCAGCGTACAGGGAGCGGACACCATATATTTT
CDR3aa: CASSVQGADTIYF

abundance: .
v_gene: TRBV25-1
j_gene: TRBJ1-2
d_gene: .
len: 16
CDR3nt: TGTGCCAGCAGTGAATACTTCGATTCAGGGAACTATGGCTACACCTTC
CDR3aa: CASSEYFDSGNYGYTF